This T cell receptor beta chain emerged from a study of breast tumors, draining lymph nodes, adjacent tissues (dated by TCRdb to about 2016). Context from the whole study: Breast cancer patients provided tumor, adjacent nontumor tissue and axillary lymph nodes, and the study compared the TCR beta repertoires across these three sources. In human breast cancer, the study set out to assess how tumor, surrounding tissue and draining lymph node repertoires relate to one another and whether T cells might be exchanged between them.

Instrument used: Illumina HiSeq 2000. TCR beta chain libraries were generated through multiplex PCR amplification. High-throughput sequencing was used to analyze the amplified TCR beta chain products. Starting from the raw public reads, TCRdb applied fastp trimming at Q25, assembled clones with MiXCR and retained in-frame beta chains. Here each entry gathers all rows of one CDR3 protein and keeps the most common genes and DNA. This sample holds 20,000 to 25,000 distinct CDR3 sequences; around 25% were observed only once. Approximately 15% of the sample lies in the top ten. Cut back by 7 bases and 6 bases, the V and J ends lie 16 bases apart. The germline V gene supplies CDR1 MRHNA and CDR2 SNTAGT. The CDR3 contains 15 residues, cysteine and phenylalanine counted. Only the CDR3 portion is preserved as DNA: 45 bases, with reading frame beginning at the first base. This clonotype has a count of ten or more. Its recognized antigen is unknown. Base qualities were left out, and no much larger clone turns up one base away.

On the study overall, not on this receptor specifically: A scenario in which most tumor T cells derive from the lymph node and then expand within tumor tissue was judged to be consistent with the data. T-cell repertoire diversity in tumors was found to be lower than in lymph nodes but higher than in nontumor tissue, and preferential V and J gene usage was observed. Tumor and nontumor tissue repertoires were significantly more similar in luminal-like than in basal-like breast cancer. The conclusion that tumor T cells originate in lymph nodes was presented as consistent with a hypothesis rather than as directly demonstrated.

Source material: breast tumor tissue. The sequence is built from TRBV6-4 and TRBJ1-6; a tentative D call is TRBD1 (5 bases match). The receptor was isolated from a female donor with breast cancer. Some clones in this sample may be carry-over from other donors' samples. The CDR3 is CASMGDDLVNSPLHF. The nucleotides read TGTGCCAGCATGGGGGACGATTTAGTTAATTCACCCCTCCACTTT.